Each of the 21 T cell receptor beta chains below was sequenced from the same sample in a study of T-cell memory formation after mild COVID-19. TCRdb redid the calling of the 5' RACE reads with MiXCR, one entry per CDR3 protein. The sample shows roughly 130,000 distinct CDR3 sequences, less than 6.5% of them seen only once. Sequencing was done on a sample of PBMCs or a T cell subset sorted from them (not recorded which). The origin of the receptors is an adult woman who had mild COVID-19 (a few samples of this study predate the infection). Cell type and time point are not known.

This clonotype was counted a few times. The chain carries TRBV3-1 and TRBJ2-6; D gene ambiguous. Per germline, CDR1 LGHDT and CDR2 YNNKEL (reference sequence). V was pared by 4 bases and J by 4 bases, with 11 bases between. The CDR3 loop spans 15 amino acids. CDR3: CASSLPFAGANVLTF. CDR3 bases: TGTGCCAGCAGCCTTCCTTTTGCCGGGGCCAACGTCCTGACTTTC.

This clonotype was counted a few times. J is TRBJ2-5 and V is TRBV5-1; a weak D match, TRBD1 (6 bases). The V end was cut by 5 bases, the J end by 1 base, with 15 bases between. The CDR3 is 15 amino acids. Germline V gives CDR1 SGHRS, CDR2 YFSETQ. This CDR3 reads CASRLPGHGQETQYF. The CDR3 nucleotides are TGCGCCAGCAGACTTCCGGGACATGGCCAAGAGACCCAGTACTTC.

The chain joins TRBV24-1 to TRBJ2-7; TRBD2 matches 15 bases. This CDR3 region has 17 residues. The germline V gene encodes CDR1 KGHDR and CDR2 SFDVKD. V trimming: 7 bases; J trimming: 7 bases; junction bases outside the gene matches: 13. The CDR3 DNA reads TGTGCCACCAGACCGGGACTAGCGGGAGGAAGTGAGGGAGAGCAGTACTTC. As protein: CATRPGLAGGSEGEQYF.

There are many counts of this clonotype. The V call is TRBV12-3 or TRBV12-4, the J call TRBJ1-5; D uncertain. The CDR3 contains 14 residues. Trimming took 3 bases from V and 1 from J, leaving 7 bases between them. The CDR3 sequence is CASSLEHSNQPQHF. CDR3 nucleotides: TGTGCCAGCAGTTTGGAGCACAGCAATCAGCCCCAGCATTTT.

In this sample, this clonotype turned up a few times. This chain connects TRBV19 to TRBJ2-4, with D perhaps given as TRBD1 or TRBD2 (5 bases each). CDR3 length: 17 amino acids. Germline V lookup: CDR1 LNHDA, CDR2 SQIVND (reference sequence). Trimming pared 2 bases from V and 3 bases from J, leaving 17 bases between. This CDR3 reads CASSIRIREEGKNIQYF. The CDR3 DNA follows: TGTGCCAGTAGTATACGGATCAGGGAAGAGGGCAAAAACATTCAGTACTTC.

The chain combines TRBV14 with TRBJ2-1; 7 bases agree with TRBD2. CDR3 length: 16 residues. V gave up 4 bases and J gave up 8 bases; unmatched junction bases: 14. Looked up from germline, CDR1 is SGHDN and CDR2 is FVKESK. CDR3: CASSPLGRELIDEQFF. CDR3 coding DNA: TGTGCCAGCAGCCCGTTGGGGCGGGAGCTGATCGATGAGCAGTTCTTC. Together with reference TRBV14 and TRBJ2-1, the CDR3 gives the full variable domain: EAGVTQFPSHSVIEKGQTVTLRCDPISGHDNLYWYRRVMGKEIKFLLHFVKESKQDESGMPNNRFLAERTGGTYSTLKVQPAELEDSGVYFCASSPLGRELIDEQFFGPGTRLTVL.

The CDR3, as DNA: TGTGCCAGCAGTTACTCGATACCCCTCAGGGGGCAAGGCTACACCTTC. It is translated as CASSYSIPLRGQGYTF. The chain links TRBV6-5 to TRBJ1-2, with TRBD1 matching over 8 bases. The CDR3 is made up of 16 amino acids. Germline CDR1 MNHEY, CDR2 SVGAGI. The J segment lost 8 bases and the V segment lost 0 bases, leaving 11 bases of the junction unmatched.

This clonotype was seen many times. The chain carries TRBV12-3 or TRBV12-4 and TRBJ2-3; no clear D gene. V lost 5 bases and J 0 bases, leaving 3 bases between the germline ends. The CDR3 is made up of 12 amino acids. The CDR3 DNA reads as TGTGCCAGCAGTCTAAGCACAGATACGCAGTATTTT. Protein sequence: CASSLSTDTQYF.

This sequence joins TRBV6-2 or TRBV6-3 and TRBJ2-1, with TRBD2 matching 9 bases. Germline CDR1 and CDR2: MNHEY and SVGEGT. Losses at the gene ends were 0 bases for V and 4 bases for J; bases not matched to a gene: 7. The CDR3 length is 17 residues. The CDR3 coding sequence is TGTGCCAGCAGTTACTCCGGTAGCGGGGGAGTATACAATGAGCAGTTCTTC. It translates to CASSYSGSGGVYNEQFF.

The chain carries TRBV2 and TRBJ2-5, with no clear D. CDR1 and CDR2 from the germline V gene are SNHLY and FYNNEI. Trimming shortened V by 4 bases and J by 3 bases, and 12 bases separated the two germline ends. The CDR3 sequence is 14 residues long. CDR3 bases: TGTGCCAGCAGTGTATTCGCTCCAAAAGAGACCCAGTACTTC. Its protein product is CASSVFAPKETQYF.

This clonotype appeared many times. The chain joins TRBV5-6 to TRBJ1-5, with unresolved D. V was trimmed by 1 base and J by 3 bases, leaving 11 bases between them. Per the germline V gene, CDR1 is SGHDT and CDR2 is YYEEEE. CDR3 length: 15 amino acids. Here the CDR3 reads CASSLWHMDNQPQHF. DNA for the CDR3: TGTGCCAGCAGCTTGTGGCACATGGACAATCAGCCCCAGCATTTT.

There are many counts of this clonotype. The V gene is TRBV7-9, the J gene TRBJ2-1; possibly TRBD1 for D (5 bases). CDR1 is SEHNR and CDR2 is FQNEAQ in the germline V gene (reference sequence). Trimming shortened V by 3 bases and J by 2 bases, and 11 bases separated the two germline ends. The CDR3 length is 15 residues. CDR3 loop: CASSLSGRTYNEQFF. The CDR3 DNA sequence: TGTGCCAGCAGCTTGTCAGGGCGGACCTACAATGAGCAGTTCTTC. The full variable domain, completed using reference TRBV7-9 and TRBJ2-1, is DTGVSQNPRHKITKRGQNVTFRCDPISEHNRLYWYRQTLGQGPEFLTYFQNEAQLEKSRLLSDRFSAERPKGSFSTLEIQRTEQGDSAMYLCASSLSGRTYNEQFFGPGTRLTVL.

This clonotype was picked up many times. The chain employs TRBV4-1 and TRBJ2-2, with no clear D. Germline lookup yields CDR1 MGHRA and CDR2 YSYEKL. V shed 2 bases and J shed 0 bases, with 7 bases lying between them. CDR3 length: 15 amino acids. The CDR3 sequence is CASSQQVPNTGELFF. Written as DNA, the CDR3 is TGCGCCAGCAGCCAACAGGTTCCGAACACCGGGGAGCTGTTTTTT.

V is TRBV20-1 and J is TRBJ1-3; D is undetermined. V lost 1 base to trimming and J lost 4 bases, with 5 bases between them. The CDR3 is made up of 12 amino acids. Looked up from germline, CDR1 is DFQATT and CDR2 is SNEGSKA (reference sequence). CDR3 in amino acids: CSARAQGNTIYF. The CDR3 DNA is TGCAGTGCTAGAGCACAAGGAAACACCATATATTTT.

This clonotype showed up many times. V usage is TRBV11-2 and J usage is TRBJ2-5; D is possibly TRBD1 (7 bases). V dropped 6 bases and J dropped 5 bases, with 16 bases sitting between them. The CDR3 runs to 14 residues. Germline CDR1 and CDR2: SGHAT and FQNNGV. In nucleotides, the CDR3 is TGTGCCAGCAGGCAAACACAGGGGAGGGAGACCCAGTACTTC. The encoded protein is CASRQTQGRETQYF.

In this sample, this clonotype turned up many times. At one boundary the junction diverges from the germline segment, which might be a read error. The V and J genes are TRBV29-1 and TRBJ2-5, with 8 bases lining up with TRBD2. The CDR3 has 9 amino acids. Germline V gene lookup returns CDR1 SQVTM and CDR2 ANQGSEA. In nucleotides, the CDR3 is TGCAGCGTTATGACTAGCGTGCCCTTC. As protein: CSVMTSVPF.

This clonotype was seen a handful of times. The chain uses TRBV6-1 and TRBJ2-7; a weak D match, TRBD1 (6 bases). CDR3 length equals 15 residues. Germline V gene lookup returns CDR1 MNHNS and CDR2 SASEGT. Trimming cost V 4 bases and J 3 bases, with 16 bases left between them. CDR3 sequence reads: CASSVLQGVNYEQYF. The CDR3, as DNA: TGTGCCAGCAGTGTATTACAGGGCGTCAACTACGAGCAGTACTTC.

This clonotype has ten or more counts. The CDR3 region is CASSLGGLVGSYEQYF. The CDR3, as DNA: TGCGCCAGCAGCTTGGGAGGGCTCGTTGGCTCCTACGAGCAGTACTTC. The rearrangement uses TRBV5-1 and TRBJ2-7; TRBD2 is a possible D gene (5 bases). Trimming removed 0 bases from V and 0 bases from J, with 13 bases in between. Per the germline V gene, CDR1 is SGHRS and CDR2 is YFSETQ. The CDR3 is 16 amino acids.

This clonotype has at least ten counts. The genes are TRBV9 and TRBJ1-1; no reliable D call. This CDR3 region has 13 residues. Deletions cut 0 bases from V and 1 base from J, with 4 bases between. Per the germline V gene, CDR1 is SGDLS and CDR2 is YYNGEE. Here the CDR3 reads CASSVAANTEAFF. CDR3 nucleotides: TGTGCCAGCAGCGTAGCTGCGAACACTGAAGCTTTCTTT.

Here the CDR3 reads CASSLASPTNEQFF. The CDR3 DNA sequence: TGCGCCAGCAGCTTAGCTAGCCCGACTAATGAGCAGTTCTTC. This chain links TRBV5-1 with TRBJ2-1, with a tentative D call TRBD2 (5 bases). The germline V and J ends were trimmed by 2 bases and 7 bases, with 13 bases remaining between them. The CDR3 length is 14 residues. The germline V gene encodes CDR1 SGHRS and CDR2 YFSETQ.

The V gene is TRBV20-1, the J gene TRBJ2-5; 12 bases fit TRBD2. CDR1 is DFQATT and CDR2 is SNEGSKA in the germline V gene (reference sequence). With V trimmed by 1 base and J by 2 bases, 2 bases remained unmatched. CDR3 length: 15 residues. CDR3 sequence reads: CSARAGTSGQETQYF. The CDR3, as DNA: TGCAGTGCTAGAGCCGGGACTAGCGGGCAAGAGACCCAGTACTTC.